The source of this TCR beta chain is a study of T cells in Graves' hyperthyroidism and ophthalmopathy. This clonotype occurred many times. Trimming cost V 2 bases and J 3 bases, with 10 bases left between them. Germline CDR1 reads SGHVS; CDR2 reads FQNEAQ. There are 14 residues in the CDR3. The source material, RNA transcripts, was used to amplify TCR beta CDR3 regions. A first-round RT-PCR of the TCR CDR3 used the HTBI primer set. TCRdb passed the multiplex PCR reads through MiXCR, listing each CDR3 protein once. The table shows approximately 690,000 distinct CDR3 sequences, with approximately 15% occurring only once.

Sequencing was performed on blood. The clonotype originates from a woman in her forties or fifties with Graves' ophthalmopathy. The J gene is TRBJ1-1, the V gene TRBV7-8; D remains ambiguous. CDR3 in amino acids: CASSLTEGYTEAFF. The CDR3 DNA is TGTGCCAGCAGCTTAACGGAGGGTTACACTGAAGCTTTCTTT.